This is a list of T cell receptor beta chains from one sample in a study of blood T cell repertoires in COVID-19. Here immunoSEQ multiplex PCR was the method, and the copy in TCRdb shows in-frame clones only, minus some. The sample consists of over 150,000 clones, about four fifths of them appearing once. Sequenced input: peripheral blood. The receptors shown here come from an elderly woman with COVID-19, enrolled during active disease. Both conserved end residues are part of each CDR3.

J	V	CDR3
TRBJ1-1	TRBV12-3/TRBV12-4	CASSLGAGEAFF
TRBJ2-1	TRBV19	CASSNRVGTYNEQFF
TRBJ2-1	TRBV18	CASSRAGSSYNEQFF
TRBJ2-5	TRBV4-1	CASSQDRGWRETQYF
TRBJ2-7	TRBV7-9	CASSIGQGSYEQYF
TRBJ1-6	TRBV6-5	CASTAGQGSSPLHF
TRBJ1-1	TRBV6-5	CASSYHQGSNTEAFF
TRBJ2-5	TRBV27	CASSFLPGHLQETQYF
TRBJ2-5	TRBV9	CASSSLGRGETQYF
TRBJ2-5	TRBV2	CASSGTSGQETQYF
TRBJ2-3	TRBV30	CAWRDYFTDTQYF
TRBJ2-7	TRBV28	CASTGDRLYEQYF
TRBJ1-2	TRBV12-3/TRBV12-4	CASSWDSYGYTF
TRBJ2-1	TRBV5-8	CASSPFLSDEQFF
TRBJ2-6	TRBV19	CASSIVAGALSGANVLTF
TRBJ1-2	TRBV3-1/TRBV3-2	CASSPQVQTRNGYTF
TRBJ2-1	TRBV1	CTSSQEGLAGETVDEQFF
TRBJ2-2	TRBV4-2	CASSHARTSGDKDTGELFF
TRBJ2-1	TRBV21-1	CASSKEGANNEQFF
TRBJ2-6	TRBV2	CASLPNRVFSGANVLTF
TRBJ1-5	TRBV18	CASSPGRGSEPQHF
TRBJ1-5	TRBV18	CASSRTGNQPQHF
TRBJ2-3	TRBV27	CASMGGGRLHTQYF
TRBJ1-1	TRBV28	CASSTRGQGTEAFF
TRBJ2-3	TRBV30	CAWSRRTDTQYF
TRBJ2-1	TRBV7-8	CASTTGLAFNNEQFF